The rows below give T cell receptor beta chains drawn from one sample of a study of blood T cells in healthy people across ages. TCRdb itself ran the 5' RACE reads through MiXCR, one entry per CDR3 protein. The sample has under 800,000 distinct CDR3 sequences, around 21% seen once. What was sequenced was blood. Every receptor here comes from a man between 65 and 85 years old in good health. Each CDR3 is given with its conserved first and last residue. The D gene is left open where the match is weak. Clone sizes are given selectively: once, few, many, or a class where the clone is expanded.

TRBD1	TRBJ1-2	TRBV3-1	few	TGTGCCAGCAGCCAAGGAAGACAGGGGGCATACGATGGCTACACCTTC	CASSQGRQGAYDGYTF
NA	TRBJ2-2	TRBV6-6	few	TGTGCCAGCGTACAGGGAAGGGCCGGGGAGCTGTTTTTT	CASVQGRAGELFF
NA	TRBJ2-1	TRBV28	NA	TGTGCCAGCAGAACCGCAGGGTGGGGGGCAGATGAGCAGTTCTTC	CASRTAGWGADEQFF
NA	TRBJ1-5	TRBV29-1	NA	TGCAGCGTTGCTGGATCTAGCAATCAGCCCCAGCATTTT	CSVAGSSNQPQHF
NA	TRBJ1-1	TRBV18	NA	TGTGCCAGCTCACTTACGGGAAGTGGGAACACTGAAGCTTTCTTT	CASSLTGSGNTEAFF
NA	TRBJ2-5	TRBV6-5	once	TGTGCCAGCAGTCCGGGACGGAACCAAGAGACCCAGTACTTC	CASSPGRNQETQYF
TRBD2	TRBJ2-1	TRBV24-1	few	TGTGCCACCAGTGATTCCGAAACTAGCGGGAGGGACAATGAGCAGTTCTTC	CATSDSETSGRDNEQFF
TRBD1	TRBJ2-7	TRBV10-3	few	TGTGCCATAAACACAGGGGGCTCCTACGAGCAGTACTTC	CAINTGGSYEQYF
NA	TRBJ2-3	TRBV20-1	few	TGCAGTGCTAGAGATTTAACCTCTAGCACAGATACGCAGTATTTT	CSARDLTSSTDTQYF
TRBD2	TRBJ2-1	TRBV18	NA	TGTGCCAGCTCGCCGAAGGGACTAGCGACTAGCTCCTACAATGAGCAGTTCTTC	CASSPKGLATSSYNEQFF
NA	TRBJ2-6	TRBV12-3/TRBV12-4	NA	TGTGCCAGCAGTTTCTCTGGGGCCAACGTCCCGACTTTC	CASSFSGANVPTF
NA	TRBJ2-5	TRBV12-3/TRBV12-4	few	TGTGCCAGCAGCAACCCTCTCTCACGTGACCAAGAGACCCAGTACTTC	CASSNPLSRDQETQYF
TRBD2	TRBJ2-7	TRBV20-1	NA	TGCAGTGCTATTCCTCTAGCGGGAGTGGTCGAGCAGTACTTC	CSAIPLAGVVEQYF
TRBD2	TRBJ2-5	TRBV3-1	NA	TGTGCCAGCAGCCAACCACTAGCGGGAGTGGAGACCCAGTACTTC	CASSQPLAGVETQYF